This T cell receptor (beta chain) was obtained from a study of vaccination and CD4 T cells after COVID-19. This clonotype was seen more than once but under ten times. What it recognizes is unknown. Treatment of the sample: approximately nine-day PBMC culture with coronavirus spike peptide pools or control peptides (ViraFEST assay). Sequencing of cultured CD4+ T cell DNA used the Oncomine TCR Beta short-read assay. TCRdb called the PCR reads again in MiXCR, with one record for every CDR3 protein. The table lists about 8,700 distinct CDR3 sequences, more than 20% of them singletons. This CDR3 has 16 residues. Germline V gene sequence: CDR1 SGHRS, CDR2 YFSETQ. Trimming stripped 0 bases from V and 4 bases from J, with 11 bases between.

The rearrangement uses TRBV5-1 and TRBJ2-6; D possibly corresponds to TRBD1 (5 bases). Specimen: cultured CD4+ T cells from blood. This receptor was identified in a human donor with COVID-19. The CDR3 is CASSLDLGAGANVLTF. In DNA form, the CDR3 reads TGCGCCAGCAGCTTGGATCTAGGGGCGGGGGCCAACGTCCTGACTTTC.